The following is a TCR beta chain sequence with its context. This sample is drawn from a study of memory CD4+ T cells and cytomegalovirus serostatus. As for the study in general: Donors were healthy Belgian adults, several CMV seropositive and approximately 23 seronegative.

Single viable CD3+CD4+CD8-CD45RO+ cells were sorted as the memory CD4+ T cells. With V trimmed by 4 bases and J by 8 bases, 11 bases remained unmatched. Germline CDR1 reads SEHNR; CDR2 reads FQNEAQ (reference sequence). There are 15 residues in the CDR3. Here immunoSEQ multiplex PCR was the method, and the copy in TCRdb shows in-frame clones only, minus some. The top ten hold about 1.4% of the sample, which has under 55,000 clones, approximately 80% seen once. The V gene is TRBV7-9, the J gene TRBJ2-1; 7 bases are a match to TRBD2. Sequencing input: memory CD4+ T cells from blood. The TCR sequence derives from an adult in good health and CMV-seropositive. The CDR3 DNA reads TGTGCCAGCAGCTCGACTAGCCGAAGTTTCCATGAGCAGTTCTTC. It is translated as CASSSTSRSFHEQFF.